This T cell receptor (beta chain) was observed in a study of shared clonotypes between healthy human individuals. Under the authors' procedure: Filtering differed for immunoSEQ, which gave only junction sequences without quality scores. Profiled with immunoSEQ multiplex PCR; TCRdb holds only in-frame clones, not every one. V, J and clone size are those of that table, while D and trimming were read from the DNA. The sample records a few million clones, just over 90% being singletons. The donors, all of them Caucasian adults, lived in Nashville, Tennessee. V lost 0 bases, J lost 1 base, and 14 bases lay in between. This CDR3 comprises 17 residues. The germline V gene has CDR1 SGHRS and CDR2 YFSETQ.

The chain is built from TRBV5-1 and TRBJ2-1, with D possibly being TRBD1 or TRBD2 (5 bases each). The TCR comes from a man aged 18-30 years in good health. Material: naive CD4+ T cells sorted from blood. As for subset: CD45RA+ positively selected. The CDR3 DNA reads as TGCGCCAGCAGCTTGGCGGGGACCCGCGGATCCTACAATGAGCAGTTCTTC. Translation: CASSLAGTRGSYNEQFF.